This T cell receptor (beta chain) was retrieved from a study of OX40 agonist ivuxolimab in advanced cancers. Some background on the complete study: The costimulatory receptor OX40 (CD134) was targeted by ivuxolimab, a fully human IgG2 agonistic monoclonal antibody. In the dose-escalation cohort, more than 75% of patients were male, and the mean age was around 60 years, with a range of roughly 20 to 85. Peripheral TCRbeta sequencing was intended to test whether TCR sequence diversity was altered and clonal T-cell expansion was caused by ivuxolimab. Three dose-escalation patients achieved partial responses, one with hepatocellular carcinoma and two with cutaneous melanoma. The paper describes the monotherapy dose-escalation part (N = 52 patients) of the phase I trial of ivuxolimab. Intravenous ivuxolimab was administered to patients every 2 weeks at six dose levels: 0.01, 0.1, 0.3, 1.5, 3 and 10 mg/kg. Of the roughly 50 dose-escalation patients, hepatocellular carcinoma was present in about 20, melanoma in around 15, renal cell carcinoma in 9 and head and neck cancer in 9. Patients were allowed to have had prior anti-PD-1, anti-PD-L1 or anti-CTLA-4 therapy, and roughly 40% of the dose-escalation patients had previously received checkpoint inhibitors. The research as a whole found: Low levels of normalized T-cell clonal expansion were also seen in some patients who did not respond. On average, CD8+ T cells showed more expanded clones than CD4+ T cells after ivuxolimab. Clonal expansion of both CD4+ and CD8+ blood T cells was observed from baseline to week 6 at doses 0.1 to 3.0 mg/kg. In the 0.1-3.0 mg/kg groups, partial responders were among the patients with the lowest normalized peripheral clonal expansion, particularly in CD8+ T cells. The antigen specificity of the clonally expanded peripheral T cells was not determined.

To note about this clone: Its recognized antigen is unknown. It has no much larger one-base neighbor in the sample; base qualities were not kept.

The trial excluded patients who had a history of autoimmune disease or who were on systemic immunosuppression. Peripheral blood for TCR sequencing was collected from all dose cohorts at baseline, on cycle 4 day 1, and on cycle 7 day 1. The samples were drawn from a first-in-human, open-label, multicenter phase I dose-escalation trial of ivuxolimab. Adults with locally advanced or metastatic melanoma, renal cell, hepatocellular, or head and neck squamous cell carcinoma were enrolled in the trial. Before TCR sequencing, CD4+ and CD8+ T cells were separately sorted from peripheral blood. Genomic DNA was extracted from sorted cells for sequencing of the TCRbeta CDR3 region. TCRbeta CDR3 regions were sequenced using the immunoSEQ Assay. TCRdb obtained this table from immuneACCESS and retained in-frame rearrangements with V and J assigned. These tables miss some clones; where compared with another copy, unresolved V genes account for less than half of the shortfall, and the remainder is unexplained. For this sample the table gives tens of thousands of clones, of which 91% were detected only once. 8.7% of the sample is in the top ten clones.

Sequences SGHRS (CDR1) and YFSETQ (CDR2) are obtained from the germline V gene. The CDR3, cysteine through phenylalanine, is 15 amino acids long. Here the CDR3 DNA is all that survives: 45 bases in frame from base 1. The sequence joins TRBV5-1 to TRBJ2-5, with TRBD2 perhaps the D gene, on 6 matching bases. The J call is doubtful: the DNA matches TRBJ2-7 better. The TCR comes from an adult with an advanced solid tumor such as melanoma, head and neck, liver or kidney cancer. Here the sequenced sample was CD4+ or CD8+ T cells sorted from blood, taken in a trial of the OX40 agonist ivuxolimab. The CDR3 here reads CASSLGGLGPYEQYF. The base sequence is TGCGCCAGCAGCCTGGGAGGCCTGGGGCCCTACGAGCAGTACTTC.